The 32 T cell receptor beta chains reported below all come from one sample, sequenced in a study of OX40 agonist ivuxolimab in advanced cancers. Libraries were prepared through the immunoSEQ multiplex PCR assay. In its TCRdb copy, this immuneACCESS table keeps in-frame sequences only and misses some clones. Where compared with another copy, unresolved V genes explain less than half of these, and the others have no known cause. The sample includes 45,000 to 60,000 clones, with around 79% observed a single time. The ten largest clones add up to 0.95% to 1.5% of the sample. The starting material was CD4+ or CD8+ T cells sorted from blood, obtained in a trial of the OX40 agonist ivuxolimab. The receptor source for this set is an adult with an advanced solid tumor such as melanoma, head and neck, liver or kidney cancer.

V is TRBV7-9 and J is TRBJ1-1, with D possibly TRBD1 on 6 matching bases. Germline CDR1 SEHNR, CDR2 FQNEAQ (reference sequence). V shed 5 bases and J shed 1 base, with 8 bases lying between them. This CDR3 has 13 residues. The CDR3: CASSKTGNTEAFF. Written as DNA, the CDR3 is TGTGCCAGCAGCAAGACAGGGAACACTGAAGCTTTCTTT. Drawing the rest from reference TRBV7-9 and TRBJ1-1, the complete variable domain is DTGVSQNPRHKITKRGQNVTFRCDPISEHNRLYWYRQTLGQGPEFLTYFQNEAQLEKSRLLSDRFSAERPKGSFSTLEIQRTEQGDSAMYLCASSKTGNTEAFFGQGTRLTVV.

V and J are TRBV6-5 and TRBJ2-1, with D possibly being TRBD1 (7 bases). V lost 5 bases and J lost 2, with 10 bases in between. Per germline, CDR1 MNHEY and CDR2 SVGAGI. This CDR3 contains 14 residues. The CDR3 loop is CASSQGGPYNEQFF. The DNA for the CDR3 is TGTGCCAGCAGTCAGGGGGGCCCCTACAATGAGCAGTTCTTC.

The count of this clone is one. The gene calls are TRBV5-1 and TRBJ1-1; the D is unclear. Germline CDR1 reads SGHRS; CDR2 reads YFSETQ. V lost 0 bases to trimming and J lost 1 base, with 4 bases between them. The CDR3 totals 13 residues. In nucleotides, the CDR3 is TGCGCCAGCAGCTTGGCCCCGAACACTGAAGCTTTCTTT. It translates to CASSLAPNTEAFF.

J is TRBJ2-2 and V is TRBV27, with TRBD2 as a possible D gene (6 bases). The germline V gene has CDR1 MNHEY and CDR2 SMNVEV (reference sequence). Trimming removed 2 bases from V and 6 bases from J, with 7 bases in between. This CDR3 has 13 residues. CDR3 sequence reads: CASSLVAAGELFF. CDR3 sequence (DNA): TGTGCCAGCAGTTTAGTAGCGGCCGGGGAGCTGTTTTTT.

This chain uses TRBV11-3 with TRBJ2-6, with D hard to call. Deletions cut 5 bases from V and 5 bases from J, with 16 bases between. The CDR3 covers 16 residues. Per germline, CDR1 SGHNT and CDR2 YENEEA. The CDR3 nucleotides are TGTGCCAGCAGCAGTGGGAAGGGCGAGTGGGCCAACGTCCTGACTTTC. Protein product: CASSSGKGEWANVLTF.

The chain is built from TRBV2 and TRBJ1-2; maybe TRBD1 (5 bases). The germline CDR1 and CDR2 sequences are SNHLY and FYNNEI. V was pared by 8 bases and J by 4 bases, with 20 bases between. This CDR3 is built from 15 residues. CDR3 residues: CASGRVARGTYGYTF. The CDR3 nucleotides read TGTGCCAGCGGGAGGGTTGCTAGGGGAACCTATGGCTACACCTTC.

The genes are TRBV27 and TRBJ1-2, with D possibly TRBD1 on 5 matching bases. The CDR3 contains 13 residues. Trimming stripped 5 bases from V and 4 bases from J, with 11 bases between. Germline CDR1 is MNHEY and CDR2 is SMNVEV (reference sequence). The CDR3 nucleotides are TGTGCCAGCAGTGATTCCGGGGGCTATGGCTACACCTTC. Amino acids: CASSDSGGYGYTF.

The CDR3 protein is CASSLSGTLTETQYF. DNA for the CDR3: TGTGCCAGCAGCTTATCAGGGACGCTAACAGAGACCCAGTACTTC. V is TRBV7-3 and J is TRBJ2-5; TRBD1 or TRBD2 may be the D gene (5 bases each). Germline assignment: CDR1 SGHTA and CDR2 FQGTGA. The CDR3 is made up of 15 amino acids. The ends were cut back, 2 bases at V and 4 bases at J, with 14 bases in the middle.

The chain carries TRBV10-3 and TRBJ2-7; D possibly corresponds to TRBD1 (5 bases). The ends were cut back, 0 bases at V and 2 bases at J, with 11 bases in the middle. The germline gives CDR1 ENHRY, CDR2 SYGVKD. This CDR3 contains 15 residues. CDR3 DNA: TGTGCCATCAGTGAGTCGCTGAAGGGGCCCTACGAGCAGTACTTC. Translated, it gives CAISESLKGPYEQYF.

This chain joins TRBV30 and TRBJ1-5; the D is unclear. Germline lookup yields CDR1 GTSNPN and CDR2 SVGIG (reference sequence). The V end was cut by 3 bases, the J end by 4 bases, with 16 bases between. This CDR3 contains 15 residues. The CDR3 coding sequence is TGTGCCTGGAGCCCCCTAGGGAGGTCGAATCAGCCCCAGCATTTT. This gives the protein CAWSPLGRSNQPQHF. The entire variable domain, with the rest obtained from reference TRBV30 and TRBJ1-5, is as follows: SQTIHQWPATLVQPVGSPLSLECTVEGTSNPNLYWYRQAAGRGLQLLFYSVGIGQISSEVPQNLSASRPQDRQFILSSKKLLLSDSGFYLCAWSPLGRSNQPQHFGDGTRLSIL.

This clone was counted only a few times. This chain links TRBV11-3 with TRBJ2-1; no clear D. Germline CDR1 and CDR2: SGHNT and YENEEA. Trimming stripped 5 bases from V and 6 bases from J, with 11 bases between. This CDR3 region has 13 residues. The CDR3 bases are TGTGCCAGCAGCCCCTCCCCCAGCAATGAGCAGTTCTTC. This translates into CASSPSPSNEQFF.

The J gene is TRBJ2-1, the V gene TRBV29-1; D remains ambiguous. The CDR3 covers 13 residues. Germline CDR1 SQVTM, CDR2 ANQGSEA. V was clipped by 5 bases and J by 3 bases, with 11 bases between them. CDR3 loop: CSVRAENYNEQFF. As DNA, the CDR3 is TGCAGCGTTCGGGCGGAAAACTACAATGAGCAGTTCTTC.

The chain carries TRBV7-8 and TRBJ2-5; D perhaps matches TRBD2 (7 bases). The DNA end is a closer match to TRBJ2-7, so the J assignment may be wrong. CDR3 size: 19 residues. Germline CDR1 is SGHVS and CDR2 is FQNEAQ. CDR3 amino acids: CASSWGGGTNMKLSYEQYF. The CDR3 nucleotides read TGTGCCAGCAGTTGGGGGGGCGGAACTAATATGAAACTGTCCTACGAGCAGTACTTC.

The chain recombines TRBV11-2 with TRBJ2-7; the D gene is possibly TRBD2 (6 bases). CDR3 length equals 15 residues. Germline V lookup: CDR1 SGHAT, CDR2 FQNNGV. Trimming took 5 bases from V and 4 from J, leaving 18 bases between them. The CDR3 region has the DNA TGTGCCAGCAGCCCGGGACTTCGGGGAATATACGAGCAGTACTTC. It codes for CASSPGLRGIYEQYF.

V and J are TRBV7-8 and TRBJ2-7, with D tentatively TRBD1 (6 bases). CDR1 and CDR2 from the germline V gene are SGHVS and FQNEAQ. This CDR3 has 12 amino acids. Trimming stripped 2 bases from V and 4 bases from J, with 6 bases between. CDR3 in amino acids: CASSLTGYEQYF. In DNA form, the CDR3 reads TGTGCCAGCAGCTTAACAGGGTACGAGCAGTACTTC.

This chain uses TRBV5-5 with TRBJ2-5; no clear D. V lost 2 bases and J lost 1, with 18 bases in between. Germline loops: CDR1 SGHKS, CDR2 YYEKEE (reference sequence). The CDR3 consists of 17 residues. The CDR3 DNA reads TGTGCCAGCAGCTTTCCGGGCCGAAAAACACTCCAAGAGACCCAGTACTTC. It yields the protein CASSFPGRKTLQETQYF.

The V and J genes are TRBV30 and TRBJ2-2, with no clear D. The CDR3 runs to 15 residues. V lost 3 bases, J lost 1 base, and 12 bases lay in between. Germline V lookup: CDR1 GTSNPN, CDR2 SVGIG (reference sequence). CDR3 DNA sequence: TGTGCCTGGAGGGCGAGCCAGTTGAACACCGGGGAGCTGTTTTTT. Amino acids: CAWRASQLNTGELFF.

The chain has TRBV14 and TRBJ1-2; D gene unclear. The germline V and J ends were trimmed by 3 bases and 4 bases, with 18 bases remaining between them. Looked up from germline, CDR1 is SGHDN and CDR2 is FVKESK. The CDR3 runs 16 residues. The CDR3 here is CASSHFSRGRSYGYTF. CDR3 DNA sequence: TGTGCCAGCAGCCATTTTTCCCGCGGGCGGTCCTATGGCTACACCTTC.

This sequence joins TRBV7-8 and TRBJ1-6; TRBD1 might be the D (6 bases). Germline CDR1 reads SGHVS; CDR2 reads FQNEAQ. The CDR3 length is 17 residues. V was shortened by 1 base and J by 8 bases, with 18 bases between the two germline ends. This CDR3 reads CASSLVSGHPTDSPLHF. The CDR3 DNA reads TGTGCCAGCAGCTTAGTCTCGGGACACCCAACGGATTCACCCCTCCACTTT.

This chain joins TRBV4-1 and TRBJ1-1; D gene unclear. Germline-derived CDR1 and CDR2 are MGHRA and YSYEKL. The CDR3 runs 17 residues. V lost 1 base to trimming and J lost 0 bases, with 15 bases between them. CDR3 residues: CASSQGGVLGLNTEAFF. The CDR3 nucleotides read TGCGCCAGCAGCCAAGGTGGCGTCTTGGGGTTGAACACTGAAGCTTTCTTT.

The CDR3 nucleotides are TGCGCCAGCAGCCCTGACGCTAGCGGATACAATGAGCAGTTCTTC. Translation: CASSPDASGYNEQFF. V gene TRBV5-1 combines with J gene TRBJ2-1, with 7 nucleotides matching TRBD2. Trimming took 4 bases from V and 4 from J; bases not matched to a gene: 8. CDR1 and CDR2 (germline): SGHRS, YFSETQ. The CDR3 covers 15 residues.

This clone showed up just once. The chain carries TRBV15 and TRBJ1-1, with TRBD1 matching over 9 bases. The trim removed 1 base at V and 4 bases at J, leaving 7 bases unmatched. This CDR3 spans 16 amino acids. The germline CDR1 and CDR2 sequences are LNHNV and YYDKDF (reference sequence). CDR3: CATSRGRTGEGTEAFF. CDR3 in DNA: TGTGCCACCAGCAGAGGCCGGACAGGGGAGGGCACTGAAGCTTTCTTT.

A few counts support this clone. The rearrangement uses TRBV2 and TRBJ1-1; 10 positions match TRBD1. Germline trimming cut 7 bases from V and 4 bases from J; bases unmatched to any gene: 12. Germline-derived CDR1 and CDR2 are SNHLY and FYNNEI. The CDR3 spans 16 residues. In DNA form, the CDR3 reads TGTGCCAGCACGCGGGACAGGGGTCCGCGGGGCACTGAAGCTTTCTTT. This codes for CASTRDRGPRGTEAFF.

The J gene is TRBJ2-1, the V gene TRBV18; D tentatively reads TRBD1 or TRBD2 (5 bases each). Trimming left V 1 base short and J 6 bases short, with 7 bases between. CDR1 and CDR2 (germline): KGHSH, LQKENI. This CDR3 is built from 13 residues. The CDR3 nucleotides are TGTGCCAGCTCACCACGGGACCTCAATGAGCAGTTCTTC. It translates to CASSPRDLNEQFF.

The rearrangement links TRBV2 to TRBJ1-5; D remains ambiguous. This CDR3 region has 16 residues. The germline V gene encodes CDR1 SNHLY and CDR2 FYNNEI. V was shortened by 2 bases and J by 5 bases, with 16 bases between the two germline ends. CDR3 nucleotide sequence: TGTGCCAGCAGTGAATTTCTGGGAAGGTCTGATCAGCCCCAGCATTTT. It is translated as CASSEFLGRSDQPQHF.

The rearrangement joins TRBV6-5 to TRBJ1-6; D unresolved. CDR1 is MNHEY and CDR2 is SVGAGI in the germline V gene. Between the trimmed V and J ends, which lost 6 bases and 8 bases, there was a span of 17 bases. CDR3 length: 15 amino acids. CDR3 sequence: CASRSTQGWDSPLHF. The DNA for the CDR3 is TGTGCCAGCAGGTCAACCCAAGGGTGGGATTCACCCCTCCACTTT.

This chain uses TRBV7-9 with TRBJ2-5, with a weak D call TRBD1 (6 bases). With 3 bases removed from V and 3 bases from J, the gap between germline ends came to 11 bases. Germline loops: CDR1 SEHNR, CDR2 FQNEAQ (reference sequence). The CDR3 is 14 amino acids. The CDR3 nucleotides read TGTGCCAGCAGCTTTGGGACAATAGAAGAGACCCAGTACTTC. Translated: CASSFGTIEETQYF.

V usage is TRBV11-2 and J usage is TRBJ2-1; D gene unclear. V was pared by 2 bases and J by 0 bases, with 8 bases between. Germline V gives CDR1 SGHAT, CDR2 FQNNGV. The CDR3 has 15 residues. The DNA of the CDR3 is TGTGCCAGCAGCTTATATCAGGTCTCCTACAATGAGCAGTTCTTC. This translates into CASSLYQVSYNEQFF.

This clone was detected only once. The rearrangement uses TRBV5-1 and TRBJ2-7, with TRBD2 matching over 8 bases. The V gene's germline CDR1 is SGHRS and CDR2 YFSETQ. The CDR3 extends over 16 amino acids. V shed 5 bases, J shed 4 bases, and the junction held 14 bases outside the gene matches. The chain's CDR3 is CASSSRPTSGVYEQYF. CDR3 in DNA: TGCGCCAGCAGTTCTCGACCAACTAGCGGTGTATACGAGCAGTACTTC.

The chain combines TRBV9 with TRBJ2-1, with D possibly matching TRBD2 (6 bases). Per the germline V gene, CDR1 is SGDLS and CDR2 is YYNGEE. This CDR3 is 16 amino acids long. The V end was cut by 3 bases, the J end by 3 bases, with 16 bases between. CDR3 in amino acids: CASSAGDFSDYNEQFF. The CDR3 nucleotides read TGTGCCAGCAGCGCGGGGGACTTTAGCGACTACAATGAGCAGTTCTTC.

V gene TRBV27 combines with J gene TRBJ2-1; D remains ambiguous. Germline V gene sequence: CDR1 MNHEY, CDR2 SMNVEV (reference sequence). The CDR3 covers 14 residues. V was trimmed by 8 bases and J by 0 bases, leaving 11 bases between them. The CDR3 coding sequence is TGTGCCAGCCAGTCCTGGGGCTCCTACAATGAGCAGTTCTTC. Translating gives CASQSWGSYNEQFF.

This chain uses TRBV4-2 with TRBJ1-3, with 8 bases that match TRBD1. This CDR3 is 15 amino acids long. V gave up 0 bases and J gave up 8 bases; unmatched junction bases: 6. In germline, CDR1 is LGHNA, CDR2 YNFKEQ. The CDR3 loop reads CASSQDQGAKDTIYF. As DNA, the CDR3 is TGTGCCAGCAGCCAAGATCAGGGGGCGAAGGACACCATATATTTT.